A single sample gave rise to the 32 T cell receptor beta chains below, sequenced in a study of OX40 agonist ivuxolimab in advanced cancers. Clones were read by immunoSEQ multiplex PCR, and TCRdb kept only the in-frame ones, dropping some. This table holds about 77,000 clones, 81% found once. This specimen was CD4+ or CD8+ T cells sorted from blood, taken in a trial of the OX40 agonist ivuxolimab. These receptors came from an adult with an advanced solid tumor such as melanoma, head and neck, liver or kidney cancer.

A note on this clone: This sample also contains other DNA sequences that code for the same CDR3. The chain links TRBV30 to TRBJ1-6; D is possibly TRBD1 (6 bases). CDR1 is GTSNPN and CDR2 is SVGIG in the germline V gene (reference sequence). V dropped 2 bases and J dropped 12 bases, with 23 bases sitting between them. There are 16 residues in the CDR3. The CDR3 DNA reads TGTGCCTGGAGTACAGAACAGGGCATTTGGGGGGGACCCCTCCACTTT. Translating gives CAWSTEQGIWGGPLHF.

V usage is TRBV11-2 and J usage is TRBJ1-1; D is ambiguous. The CDR3 is 12 residues long. Trimming took off 1 base at V and 4 bases at J, with 4 bases between the two ends. CDR1 and CDR2 from the germline V gene are SGHAT and FQNNGV. The CDR3 region has the DNA TGTGCCAGCAGCTTAGGGCCCACTGAAGCTTTCTTT. It yields the protein CASSLGPTEAFF.

The chain has TRBV4-1 and TRBJ2-5; D uncertain. Matching the DNA end better, TRBJ2-7 makes the J call doubtful. The CDR3 is 15 residues long. CDR1 is MGHRA, CDR2 YSYEKL, per germline. The CDR3 here is CASSQEVHNSYEQYF. The CDR3 DNA reads as TGCGCCAGCAGCCAAGAAGTGCATAACTCCTACGAGCAGTACTTC.

V usage is TRBV19 and J usage is TRBJ1-5; no definite D call. V was clipped by 6 bases and J by 2 bases, with 8 bases between them. The germline gives CDR1 LNHDA, CDR2 SQIVND (reference sequence). This CDR3 region has 13 residues. DNA for the CDR3: TGTGCCAGTAGGAGCTGGGGCAATCAGCCCCAGCATTTT. Protein sequence: CASRSWGNQPQHF.

A few counts support this clone. This chain uses TRBV9 with TRBJ1-2; the match to TRBD1 covers 8 bases. The CDR3 totals 15 residues. J gave up 7 bases and V 0 bases, and 8 bases lay outside the gene matches. The germline CDR1 and CDR2 sequences are SGDLS and YYNGEE. CDR3 DNA sequence: TGTGCCAGCAGCGTAGGCAGGGGGCATTACTCTGGCTACACCTTC. This gives the protein CASSVGRGHYSGYTF.

The chain is built from TRBV30 and TRBJ2-3; D gene unclear. Germline CDR1 and CDR2: GTSNPN and SVGIG (reference sequence). Trimming cost V 3 bases and J 7 bases, with 11 bases left between them. This CDR3 is 12 amino acids long. The CDR3 nucleotides are TGTGCCTGGAGCGCGGAGACCTATACGCAGTATTTT. As protein: CAWSAETYTQYF.

In its sample, this clone was seen a few times. The rearrangement joins TRBV6-1 to TRBJ1-5, with 7 bases identical to TRBD1. Germline V gene lookup returns CDR1 MNHNS and CDR2 SASEGT. Losses at the gene ends were 4 bases for V and 6 bases for J; bases not matched to a gene: 9. This CDR3 contains 15 residues. The CDR3 DNA sequence: TGTGCCAGCAGTGGACAGGGTTTTACGGGTCAGCCCCAGCATTTT. Its protein is CASSGQGFTGQPQHF.

J is TRBJ2-1 and V is TRBV10-1; D may be TRBD2 (6 bases). Germline CDR1 is WNHNN and CDR2 is SYGVQD (reference sequence). This CDR3 has 18 amino acids. With 2 bases removed from V and 8 bases from J, the gap between germline ends came to 25 bases. The CDR3 region has the DNA TGCGCCAGCAGTGAGATCTGTGAGGGACTTCAAAGGGTCGATGAGCAGTTCTTC. It specifies CASSEICEGLQRVDEQFF.

The chain uses TRBV6-5 and TRBJ2-3; a weak D match, TRBD1 (6 bases). The V end was cut by 6 bases, the J end by 6 bases, with 10 bases between. There are 12 residues in the CDR3. From germline, CDR1 is MNHEY and CDR2 SVGAGI. The CDR3 protein is CASSPGADTQYF. The CDR3 DNA sequence: TGTGCCAGCAGCCCAGGGGCGGATACGCAGTATTTT.

The rearrangement links TRBV2 to TRBJ1-2; 8 positions match TRBD1. Looked up from germline, CDR1 is SNHLY and CDR2 is FYNNEI. The CDR3 runs 12 residues. V dropped 6 bases and J dropped 4; count of bases not matched to a gene: 1. The CDR3 loop is CASRDRAYGYTF. CDR3 coding DNA: TGTGCCAGCAGGGACAGGGCCTATGGCTACACCTTC.

V gene TRBV5-4 combines with J gene TRBJ2-1, with 13 bases aligning to TRBD2. The V segment lost 4 bases and the J segment 7 bases; nucleotides outside the gene matches: 5. CDR3 length: 15 residues. Germline assignment: CDR1 SGHNT and CDR2 YYREEE (reference sequence). Here the CDR3 reads CASSHTSGRGNEQFF. CDR3 bases: TGTGCCAGCAGCCATACTAGCGGGAGGGGTAATGAGCAGTTCTTC. Using reference TRBV5-4 and TRBJ2-1 for the parts outside the CDR3, the full variable domain is ETGVTQSPTHLIKTRGQQVTLRCSSQSGHNTVSWYQQALGQGPQFIFQYYREEENGRGNFPPRFSGLQFPNYSSELNVNALELDDSALYLCASSHTSGRGNEQFFGPGTRLTVL.

To note about this clone: The same CDR3 can be traced to other DNA sequences in this sample. The rearrangement links TRBV2 to TRBJ2-1; 8 nucleotides align to TRBD2. Germline trimming cut 6 bases from V and 4 bases from J; bases unmatched to any gene: 8. The germline CDR1 and CDR2 sequences are SNHLY and FYNNEI. The CDR3 length is 15 residues. Here the CDR3 DNA reads TGTGCCAGCAGGAAGGGCGGGGGGACATACAATGAGCAGTTCTTC. Protein product: CASRKGGGTYNEQFF.

This chain joins TRBV19 and TRBJ2-1; 11 positions agree with TRBD2. J gave up 0 bases and V 6 bases, and 10 bases lay outside the gene matches. There are 18 residues in the CDR3. CDR1 and CDR2 (germline): LNHDA, SQIVND (reference sequence). The CDR3 coding sequence is TGTGCCAGTAGCCCAGGGACTAGCGGAGCCGGCTCCTACAATGAGCAGTTCTTC. This sequence encodes CASSPGTSGAGSYNEQFF.

The chain is built from TRBV6-6 and TRBJ1-1, with no clear D. Per the germline V gene, CDR1 is MNHNY and CDR2 is SVGAGI (reference sequence). The CDR3 loop spans 11 amino acids. V was trimmed by 6 bases and J by 7 bases, leaving 9 bases between them. CDR3 coding DNA: TGTGCCAGCAGCAGGCTAATTGAAGCTTTCTTT. Translation: CASSRLIEAFF.

This sequence joins TRBV4-3 and TRBJ2-1, with D possibly matching TRBD1 (5 bases). The CDR3 has 16 residues. The V end was cut by 0 bases, the J end by 8 bases, with 17 bases between. Germline V CDR1 and CDR2: LGHNA, YSLEER. The CDR3 DNA follows: TGCGCCAGCAGCCAAGATTTACAGGCAGGTCAGGATGAGCAGTTCTTC. It codes for CASSQDLQAGQDEQFF.

V is TRBV25-1 and J is TRBJ2-3; D not resolved. Trimming took 5 bases from V and 2 from J, leaving 8 bases between them. Germline V lookup: CDR1 MGHDK, CDR2 SYGVNS. CDR3 length equals 13 residues. The CDR3 spells CASSHMDTDTQYF. The DNA of the CDR3 is TGTGCCAGCAGTCATATGGACACAGATACGCAGTATTTT. The full variable domain, its missing parts supplied by reference TRBV25-1 and TRBJ2-3, is EADIYQTPRYLVIGTGKKITLECSQTMGHDKMYWYQQDPGMELHLIHYSYGVNSTEKGDLSSESTVSRIRTEHFPLTLESARPSHTSQYLCASSHMDTDTQYFGPGTRLTVL.

CDR3 loop: CSVRDRERYGYTF. The CDR3 DNA reads TGCAGCGTCAGGGACAGGGAACGCTATGGCTACACCTTC. This rearrangement joins TRBV29-1 to TRBJ1-2; 9 nucleotides match TRBD1. With 6 bases clipped from V and 4 bases from J, the junction kept 6 bases outside the gene matches. The CDR3 is 13 residues long. Germline CDR1 is SQVTM and CDR2 is ANQGSEA.

The V gene is TRBV27, the J gene TRBJ2-3, with 10 positions matching TRBD2. This CDR3 region has 16 residues. From germline, CDR1 is MNHEY and CDR2 SMNVEV (reference sequence). V gave up 5 bases and J gave up 3 bases; unmatched junction bases: 8. CDR3 sequence: CASSHRLAGGTDTQYF. The CDR3 coding sequence is TGTGCCAGCAGTCACCGACTAGCGGGTGGGACAGATACGCAGTATTTT.

Concerning this clone itself: Other DNA variants within this sample encode the same CDR3. V usage is TRBV19 and J usage is TRBJ2-1, with D perhaps TRBD2 (5 bases). V dropped 9 bases and J dropped 15 bases, with 27 bases sitting between them. CDR1 and CDR2 from the germline V gene are LNHDA and SQIVND (reference sequence). CDR3 length: 14 amino acids. The CDR3 protein is CASSLGRGRGRWFF. DNA of the CDR3: TGTGCCAGCAGCCTTGGGCGTGGACGGGGTCGATGGTTCTTC.

The chain carries TRBV2 and TRBJ1-2, with D possibly TRBD1 on 5 matching bases. CDR1 and CDR2 from the germline V gene are SNHLY and FYNNEI. The CDR3 contains 13 residues. V shed 5 bases and J shed 6 bases, with 13 bases lying between them. The CDR3 DNA reads TGTGCCAGCAGTCTACAGGAGGTCCATGGCTACACCTTC. Its protein is CASSLQEVHGYTF.

This rearrangement joins TRBV29-1 to TRBJ2-5, with 8 bases identical to TRBD2. The ends lost 7 bases at V and 5 bases at J; junction bases unmatched: 9. The length of the CDR3 is 13 residues. Germline CDR1 is SQVTM and CDR2 is ANQGSEA. CDR3 region: CSGSGAGDETQYF. Here the CDR3 DNA reads TGCAGCGGGAGCGGAGCGGGAGATGAGACCCAGTACTTC.

This chain connects TRBV10-1 to TRBJ1-1; no reliable D call. The CDR3 covers 14 residues. Germline V gene sequence: CDR1 WNHNN, CDR2 SYGVQD (reference sequence). Between the trimmed V and J ends, which lost 2 bases and 6 bases, there was a span of 13 bases. CDR3 sequence: CASSEGGAGSEAFF. The CDR3 coding sequence is TGCGCCAGCAGTGAGGGAGGAGCGGGTTCTGAAGCTTTCTTT.

This clone was counted a few times. The V call is TRBV7-6, the J call TRBJ2-1; D gene ambiguous. The CDR3 contains 14 residues. Trimming removed 1 base at V and 1 base at J, with 5 bases between. Germline CDR1 is SGHVS and CDR2 is FNYEAQ. The CDR3 region is CASSLGGSYNEQFF. For the CDR3, the DNA is TGTGCCAGCAGCTTAGGAGGATCCTACAATGAGCAGTTCTTC.

Points on this clone: The same CDR3 is also encoded by other DNA sequences in this sample. CDR3 residues: CASSERGGTDTQYF. CDR3 in DNA: TGTGCCAGCAGTGAACGGGGGGGAACAGATACGCAGTATTTT. V usage is TRBV25-1 and J usage is TRBJ2-3; TRBD2 matches 8 bases. With 2 bases clipped from V and 3 bases from J, the junction kept 1 base outside the gene matches. The CDR3 has 14 residues. Per germline, CDR1 MGHDK and CDR2 SYGVNS.

This chain joins TRBV11-2 and TRBJ1-1; possible D gene TRBD1, 5 bases. V lost 0 bases and J 7 bases, leaving 12 bases between the germline ends. Germline lookup yields CDR1 SGHAT and CDR2 FQNNGV. CDR3 length: 14 residues. CDR3 region: CASSLDLGRGEAFF. The CDR3 nucleotides read TGTGCCAGCAGCTTAGATCTGGGACGGGGTGAAGCTTTCTTT.

J is TRBJ2-1 and V is TRBV10-3; tentative D call: TRBD2 (6 bases). The CDR3 loop spans 14 amino acids. Trimming removed 3 bases at V and 9 bases at J, with 15 bases between. CDR1 and CDR2 (germline): ENHRY, SYGVKD. The CDR3 region is CAISDPVWRAEQFF. The DNA for the CDR3 is TGTGCCATCAGTGACCCCGTCTGGAGGGCTGAGCAGTTCTTC.

CDR3 nucleotide sequence: TGTGCCAGCAGTTTATTGGCCGGCAACTATGGCTACACCTTC. This sequence encodes CASSLLAGNYGYTF. The chain uses TRBV27 and TRBJ1-2; D is undetermined. In germline, CDR1 is MNHEY, CDR2 SMNVEV (reference sequence). The CDR3 spans 14 residues. Trimming cost V 1 base and J 2 bases, with 8 bases left between them.

The gene calls are TRBV28 and TRBJ1-5; D possibly corresponds to TRBD1 (6 bases). Germline assignment: CDR1 MDHEN and CDR2 SYDVKM. The ends were cut back, 3 bases at V and 0 bases at J, with 12 bases in the middle. The CDR3 length is 16 residues. The CDR3 region is CASSLGTYYSNQPQHF. CDR3 DNA sequence: TGTGCCAGCAGTTTGGGGACATACTATAGCAATCAGCCCCAGCATTTT.

CDR3 loop: CASGRTGADYGYTF. The DNA of the CDR3 is TGCGCCAGCGGACGGACAGGAGCGGACTATGGCTACACCTTC. V gene TRBV5-1 combines with J gene TRBJ1-2; 7 nucleotides line up with TRBD1. J lost 3 bases, V lost 7 bases, and 9 bases had no gene match. This CDR3 is 14 amino acids long. The germline gives CDR1 SGHRS, CDR2 YFSETQ.

The chain employs TRBV6-6 and TRBJ2-7; TRBD1 agrees at 9 bases. The CDR3 has 14 residues. V shed 6 bases and J 5 bases; nucleotides not matched to a gene: 8. The germline V gene has CDR1 MNHNY and CDR2 SVGAGI (reference sequence). CDR3 bases: TGTGCCAGCAGCCTTCTAGGGACAGGGAACGAGCAGTACTTC. Its protein product is CASSLLGTGNEQYF.

The V gene is TRBV7-2, the J gene TRBJ2-5; 7 positions match TRBD2. Germline CDR1 reads SGHTA; CDR2 reads FQGNSA. The V segment lost 8 bases and the J segment 3 bases; nucleotides outside the gene matches: 6. This CDR3 comprises 13 residues. CDR3 DNA: TGTGCCAGCGGGGACTATTCGGAAGAGACCCAGTACTTC. It translates to CASGDYSEETQYF.

This CDR3 reads CASGRGTDTQYF. CDR3 DNA: TGTGCCAGCGGGAGGGGTACAGATACGCAGTATTTT. This chain links TRBV6-5 with TRBJ2-3, with 7 nucleotides matching TRBD2. The germline V gene has CDR1 MNHEY and CDR2 SVGAGI. V trimming: 8 bases; J trimming: 3 bases; junction bases outside the gene matches: 2. The CDR3 has 12 residues.